This TCR beta chain was sequenced for a study of beta chain features in type 1 diabetes. Across the whole study: Sorted cells, about 98,000,000 in number, were examined across all samples.

One heparinised draw, averaging approximately 120 mL, was taken per donor. This clone has just a few counts. Germline CDR1 is SGDLS and CDR2 is YYNGEE. Between the trimmed V and J ends, which lost 1 base and 0 bases, there was a span of 7 bases. The CDR3 consists of 14 residues. Reverse transcription of all isolated RNA meant that expressed TCRB transcripts were sequenced. Here immunoSEQ multiplex PCR was the method, and the copy in TCRdb shows in-frame clones only, minus some. The sample includes hundreds of thousands of clones, 10% to 15% seen only once; the top ten take more than 0.015%. The specimen sequenced was naive CD4+ T cells from blood. The J gene is TRBJ1-2, the V gene TRBV9; D not certain. This clonotype originated in a man aged 18 to 29 in good health. The CDR3 region is CASSVNLANYGYTF. In DNA, the CDR3 is TGTGCCAGCAGCGTAAATCTAGCTAACTATGGCTACACCTTC. Full variable domain (missing parts from reference TRBV9 and TRBJ1-2): DSGVTQTPKHLITATGQRVTLRCSPRSGDLSVYWYQQSLDQGLQFLIQYYNGEERAKGNILERFSAQQFPDLHSELNLSSLELGDSALYFCASSVNLANYGYTFGSGTRLTVV.